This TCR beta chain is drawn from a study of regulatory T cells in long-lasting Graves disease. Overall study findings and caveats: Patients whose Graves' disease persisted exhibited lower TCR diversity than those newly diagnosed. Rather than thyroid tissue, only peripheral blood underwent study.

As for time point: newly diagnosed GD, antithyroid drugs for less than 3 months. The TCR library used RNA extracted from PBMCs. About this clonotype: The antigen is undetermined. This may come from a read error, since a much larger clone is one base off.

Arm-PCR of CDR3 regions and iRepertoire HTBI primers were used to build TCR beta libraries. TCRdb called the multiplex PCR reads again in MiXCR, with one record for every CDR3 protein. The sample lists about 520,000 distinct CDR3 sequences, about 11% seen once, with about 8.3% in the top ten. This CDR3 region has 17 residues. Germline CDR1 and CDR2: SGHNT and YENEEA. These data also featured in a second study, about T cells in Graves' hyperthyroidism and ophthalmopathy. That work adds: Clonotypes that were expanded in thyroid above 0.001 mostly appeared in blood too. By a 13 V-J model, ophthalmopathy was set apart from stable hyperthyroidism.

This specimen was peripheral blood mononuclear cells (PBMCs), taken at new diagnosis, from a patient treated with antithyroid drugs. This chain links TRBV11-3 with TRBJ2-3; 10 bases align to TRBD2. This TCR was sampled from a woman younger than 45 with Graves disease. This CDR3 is CASSLGGLAASTDTRYF. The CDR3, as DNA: TGTGCCAGCAGCTTAGGTGGACTAGCGGCTAGCACAGATACGCGGTATTTT. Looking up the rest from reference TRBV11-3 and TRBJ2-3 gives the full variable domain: EAGVVQSPRYKIIEKKQPVAFWCNPISGHNTLYWYLQNLGQGPELLIRYENEEAVDDSQLPKDRFSAERLKGVDSTLKIQPAELGDSAVYLCASSLGGLAASTDTRYFGPGTRLTVL.